The present T cell receptor beta chain was sequenced within a study of identical twins. Turning to this clonotype: Its antigen is currently unknown.

A template switching step contributed a universal primer site, while unique molecular identifiers were present in the cDNA. In TCRdb, the 5' RACE reads were re-called with MiXCR into one record per CDR3 protein. The data hold 500,000 to 600,000 distinct CDR3 sequences, with less than 25% observed a single time. Study-level points and caveats: Zero-insertion analyses might be partly confounded by invariant T cells like MAIT and iNKT.

The CDR3 has 13 residues. Germline assignment: CDR1 SQVTM and CDR2 ANQGSEA. Trimming removed 0 bases from V and 5 bases from J, with 9 bases in between. The same data also went into a second study, on T cells expressing NK-cell markers. Per that paper: Seven donors tested HCMV-seropositive and one tested seronegative among the eight sequenced. Of the CD8+ T cell pool in over 5 donors, roughly 1.0-8% was accounted for by dominant NKG2C+ clonotypes.

Sequencing was done on a sample of CD4+ T cells sorted from blood. The chain is built from TRBV29-1 and TRBJ2-3, with D possibly matching TRBD2 (5 bases). This receptor was identified in a woman under 30 in good health. CDR3 loop: CSVEEARGDTQYF. CDR3 in DNA: TGCAGCGTTGAAGAGGCCCGGGGAGATACGCAGTATTTT.